The 2 T cell receptor beta chains below were found in one sample sequenced in a study of tissue T cells after allogeneic stem cell transplantation. Time point specified: mouse harvest day 14 after allogeneic transplant. The graft held 10^6 splenic CD5+ T cells and 10^7 T-cell-depleted bone marrow cells. The repertoire was sequenced with immunoSEQ multiplex PCR; TCRdb's copy has only in-frame clones and lacks some. Found here are approximately 3,600 clones, 40% to 60% of them singletons; the top ten hold less than 25%. Sequences were obtained from gut tissue. These TCRs come from a female BALB/c mouse given C57BL/6 T cells with graft-versus-host disease after an allogeneic hematopoietic cell transplant.

This clone has more than one count but fewer than ten. Here the gene names and germline are mouse. The missing CDR3 end, 1 residue past where the read stops, is filled in from the germline J gene. This sequence joins TRBV3 and TRBJ2-5; TRBD2 might be the D (6 bases). V lost 5 bases and J lost 0, with 9 bases in between. The CDR3 runs 14 residues. Germline CDR1 and CDR2: SNHLY and FYNGKV (reference sequence). The covered CDR3 bases are TGTGCCAGCAGCCGCTGGGGTAACCAAGACACCCAGTAC. Its protein is CASSRWGNQDTQY. The whole CDR3 region reads CASSRWGNQDTQYF.

Remarks on this clone: Gene names refer to mouse genes. Read sequence stops 1 residue before the CDR3 end, and the germline J gene provides the missing end. The chain couples TRBV13-2 to TRBJ1-2; D might be TRBD1 (5 bases). Germline CDR1 and CDR2: NNHNN and SYGAGS (reference sequence). This CDR3 is 14 amino acids long. Trimming removed 2 bases at V and 4 bases at J, with 12 bases between. The CDR3 loop reads CASGEVRAGSDYTF. The DNA read from the CDR3 is TGTGCCAGCGGTGAGGTCAGGGCGGGCTCCGACTACACC.